This T cell receptor beta chain comes out of a study of T cells in Graves' hyperthyroidism and ophthalmopathy. Whole-study findings and limits: Ophthalmopathy was model-predicted a median around seven months pre-onset.

Template material for amplifying TCR beta CDR3 regions consisted of RNA transcripts. First-round RT-PCR with HTBI primers amplified the TCR CDR3 region. Each CDR3 protein is one row after TCRdb ran MiXCR on the multiplex PCR reads. The data hold around 420,000 distinct CDR3 sequences, with roughly an eighth observed a single time. The table lists this clonotype with many counts. Antigen: not known. This CDR3 has 16 amino acids. V lost 0 bases and J lost 4; bases outside the gene matches: 3. Per the germline V gene, CDR1 is WSHSY and CDR2 is SAAADI. Sequencing used blood. The TCR was taken from a woman aged 18-29 years with Graves' hyperthyroidism. This chain uses TRBV10-2 with TRBJ2-7; 13 bases align to TRBD2. CDR3 region: CASSESKTSGRYEQYF. The CDR3 nucleotides read TGCGCCAGCAGTGAGTCGAAGACTAGCGGGAGGTACGAGCAGTACTTC.